The rows below give T cell receptor beta chains drawn from one sample of a study of blood T cells in healthy people across ages. MiXCR, applied by TCRdb to the 5' RACE reads, yields one record per CDR3 protein. The profile shows approximately 960,000 distinct CDR3 sequences, 25% to 35% of them singletons. These data are also associated with another study on T cells of mothers and their children.

Sequencing used blood. The receptors derive from a woman between 40 and 55 years old in good health. Each CDR3 is given without its conserved first and last residue. The order of the fields is D gene, J gene, V gene, CDR3 protein. A D gene is named only where the DNA matches it firmly.

TRBD1	TRBJ2-2	TRBV5-1	ASRQTQGPLFANTGELF
NA	TRBJ1-1	TRBV29-1	SVGWGLGTEAF
NA	TRBJ1-1	TRBV5-1	ASGKVSSLNTEAF
TRBD2	TRBJ2-7	TRBV7-2	ASSLAGLAGESYEQY
TRBD1	NA	TRBV9	ASSVGGTGIYEQY
NA	TRBJ1-1	TRBV5-6	ASSLVTSTEAF
NA	TRBJ2-1	TRBV3-1	ASSQDPGVVNEQF
TRBD1	TRBJ1-2	TRBV10-3	AISESLYGARGRDGYT
TRBD2	TRBJ2-2	TRBV20-1	SGERGGRTGELF
NA	TRBJ2-3	TRBV4-1	ASSALWGTDTQY
NA	TRBJ1-1	TRBV12-3/TRBV12-4	ASSPPLKWNLNTEAF
NA	TRBJ2-7	TRBV20-1	SASIEQY
NA	TRBJ1-1	TRBV20-1	SAREGPNTEAF
NA	TRBJ2-1	TRBV29-1	DVVQGSSYNEQF
NA	TRBJ2-7	TRBV7-2	ASSLDGHITYEQY
NA	TRBJ2-5	TRBV9	ASSGQWAQETQY
TRBD2	TRBJ2-1	TRBV6-2/TRBV6-3	ASSPRGAGRHNEQF
NA	TRBJ1-5	TRBV20-1	STRGQVDNQPQH
NA	TRBJ2-1	TRBV29-1	SVAASEQF
TRBD1	TRBJ2-7	TRBV28	ASSPRGLPSYEQY
NA	TRBJ2-1	TRBV10-3	AISEAPEGTSYNEQF
NA	TRBJ1-2	TRBV7-9	ASSIHSTGNRYGYT